The 30 T cell receptor beta chains below were found in one sample sequenced in a study of blood T cell repertoires in COVID-19. Using immunoSEQ multiplex PCR, the repertoire was profiled, and TCRdb retains in-frame clones only, with some absent. The table includes about 230,000 clones, about 83% detected once. The specimen sequenced was peripheral blood. The receptor set was obtained from a woman between 45 and 65 years old with acute or convalescent COVID-19.

The rearrangement uses TRBV18 and TRBJ2-2, with TRBD1 matching over 7 bases. The CDR3 totals 16 residues. In germline, CDR1 is KGHSH, CDR2 LQKENI. The J segment lost 4 bases and the V segment lost 7 bases, leaving 12 bases of the junction unmatched. CDR3 protein: CASFGQAGRVTGELFF. CDR3 bases: TGTGCCAGCTTCGGACAGGCCGGGCGCGTCACCGGGGAGCTGTTTTTT.

The chain has TRBV9 and TRBJ2-5; TRBD2 agrees at 8 bases. The CDR3 has 15 amino acids. Germline V gene data show CDR1 as SGDLS and CDR2 as YYNGEE. With V trimmed by 3 bases and J by 5 bases, 9 bases remained unmatched. In nucleotides, the CDR3 is TGTGCCAGCAGCGCCCTTGGCGGGGGGCGGGAGACCCAGTACTTC. It codes for CASSALGGGRETQYF.

The V and J genes are TRBV21-1 and TRBJ2-7; the D call in the table, TRBD1, was not verified against the DNA. TRBV21-1 is listed as a pseudogene. The CDR3 runs 14 residues. The CDR3 loop is CASSQGTGGHEQYF. As DNA, the CDR3 is TGTGCCAGCAGCCAAGGAACAGGGGGCCACGAGCAGTACTTC.

V is TRBV5-1 and J is TRBJ2-1; perhaps TRBD2 as D (7 bases). Looked up from germline, CDR1 is SGHRS and CDR2 is YFSETQ. The CDR3 covers 15 residues. The V end lost 5 bases, the J end lost 6 bases, and 18 bases lay between the germline ends. CDR3 loop: CASSNARGASNEQFF. DNA of the CDR3: TGCGCCAGCAGTAACGCACGGGGGGCGAGCAATGAGCAGTTCTTC.

The J gene is TRBJ1-2, the V gene TRBV7-8; 7 bases are a match to TRBD1. This CDR3 contains 15 residues. Trimming at V came to 5 bases and at J to 2 bases, leaving 8 bases not matched to a gene. The germline gives CDR1 SGHVS, CDR2 FQNEAQ. CDR3 coding DNA: TGTGCCAGCAGCCCATTTGGGACAGTAAACTATGGCTACACCTTC. This translates into CASSPFGTVNYGYTF.

About this clone itself: Different DNA sequences within this sample yield the same CDR3. V and J are TRBV7-2 and TRBJ2-3; D call uncertain. The CDR3 runs 14 residues. V shed 5 bases and J shed 0 bases, with 9 bases lying between them. Germline assignment: CDR1 SGHTA and CDR2 FQGNSA. The CDR3 reads CASSPLSSTDTQYF. Here the CDR3 DNA reads TGTGCCAGCAGCCCCCTGTCCAGCACAGATACGCAGTATTTT. Drawing the rest from reference TRBV7-2 and TRBJ2-3, the complete variable domain is GAGVSQSPSNKVTEKGKDVELRCDPISGHTALYWYRQSLGQGLEFLIYFQGNSAPDKSGLPSDRFSAERTGGSVSTLTIQRTQQEDSAVYLCASSPLSSTDTQYFGPGTRLTVL.

The chain carries TRBV7-9 and TRBJ1-5; D unclear. Per the germline V gene, CDR1 is SEHNR and CDR2 is FQNEAQ (reference sequence). This CDR3 contains 12 residues. Trimming stripped 11 bases from V and 0 bases from J, with 8 bases between. For the CDR3, the DNA is TGTGCCCAACCCGGTAGCAATCAGCCCCAGCATTTT. It codes for CAQPGSNQPQHF.

V and J are TRBV4-1 and TRBJ1-6, with a possible D match to TRBD1 (5 bases). CDR1 is MGHRA and CDR2 is YSYEKL in the germline V gene. V lost 4 bases, J lost 6 bases, and 16 bases lay in between. This CDR3 has 16 residues. CDR3 loop: CASSLSLGASNSPLHF. In DNA form, the CDR3 reads TGCGCCAGCAGCCTAAGTTTAGGGGCCAGTAATTCACCCCTCCACTTT.

This clone was counted a few times. The chain couples TRBV7-2 to TRBJ2-5; D is unclear. Trimming cost V 3 bases and J 4 bases, with 3 bases left between them. The CDR3 extends over 11 amino acids. Looked up from germline, CDR1 is SGHTA and CDR2 is FQGNSA. The CDR3 is CASSFGETQYF. CDR3 DNA sequence: TGTGCCAGCAGCTTCGGAGAGACCCAGTACTTC.

The gene calls are TRBV9 and TRBJ2-2, with D unclear. Trimming shortened V by 0 bases and J by 0 bases, and 9 bases separated the two germline ends. This CDR3 contains 16 residues. Germline V gene sequence: CDR1 SGDLS, CDR2 YYNGEE. CDR3 sequence: CASSVALPPNTGELFF. The CDR3 DNA reads TGTGCCAGCAGCGTAGCTCTTCCTCCGAACACCGGGGAGCTGTTTTTT.

V usage is TRBV7-9 and J usage is TRBJ1-5; the D is unclear. V was clipped by 4 bases and J by 8 bases, with 18 bases between them. The length of the CDR3 is 15 residues. CDR1 is SEHNR, CDR2 FQNEAQ, per germline (reference sequence). This CDR3 is CASSSRGSESEPQHF. Here the CDR3 DNA reads TGTGCCAGCAGCTCCCGAGGGTCGGAGAGCGAGCCCCAGCATTTT.

The V gene is TRBV14, the J gene TRBJ2-7; possible D gene TRBD1, 5 bases. CDR1 and CDR2 from the germline V gene are SGHDN and FVKESK. Deletions cut 4 bases from V and 6 bases from J, with 16 bases between. This CDR3 has 14 amino acids. The CDR3 protein is CASSPTGARVEQYF. The DNA for the CDR3 is TGTGCCAGCAGCCCGACTGGGGCCCGGGTCGAGCAGTACTTC.

The CDR3 reads CASSPRRTEPNEKLFF. CDR3 nucleotides: TGTGCCAGCAGTCCGAGACGGACAGAACCTAATGAAAAACTGTTTTTT. The rearrangement joins TRBV7-8 to TRBJ1-4, with a possible D match to TRBD1 (6 bases). V was cut by 6 bases and J by 3 bases, with 17 bases left in between. The CDR3 extends over 16 amino acids. From germline, CDR1 is SGHVS and CDR2 FQNEAQ. The full variable domain, its missing parts supplied by reference TRBV7-8 and TRBJ1-4, is GAGVSQSPRYKVAKRGQDVALRCDPISGHVSLFWYQQALGQGPEFLTYFQNEAQLDKSGLPSDRFFAERPEGSVSTLKIQRTQQEDSAVYLCASSPRRTEPNEKLFFGSGTQLSVL.

The chain links TRBV28 to TRBJ2-7; 7 bases fit TRBD1. With V trimmed by 5 bases and J by 6 bases, 10 bases remained unmatched. Germline CDR1 MDHEN, CDR2 SYDVKM. The CDR3 covers 14 residues. The CDR3 here is CASSAGTAGGEQYF. CDR3 nucleotides: TGTGCCAGCAGTGCTGGGACAGCTGGGGGCGAGCAGTACTTC.

The gene calls are TRBV28 and TRBJ1-3; the D is unclear. Germline CDR1 MDHEN, CDR2 SYDVKM. This CDR3 comprises 15 residues. Trimming took 6 bases from V and 0 from J, leaving 12 bases between them. The CDR3 sequence: CASSRDGVSGNTIYF. DNA for the CDR3: TGTGCCAGCAGCCGAGACGGGGTCTCTGGAAACACCATATATTTT.

This clone was seen once. The CDR3 DNA is TGTGCCAGCAGTTACGGAGCCCAGGGAATTGACGAGCAGTACTTC. This gives the protein CASSYGAQGIDEQYF. The rearrangement links TRBV6-2 or TRBV6-3 to TRBJ2-7, with a weak D call TRBD1 (5 bases). Germline loops: CDR1 MNHEY, CDR2 SVGEGT. The CDR3 is 15 residues long. The V and J ends lost 2 bases and 5 bases respectively, with 16 bases between them.

The chain is built from TRBV19 and TRBJ2-2; tentative D call: TRBD2 (6 bases). V was clipped by 4 bases and J by 2 bases, with 11 bases between them. This CDR3 region has 15 residues. Germline loops: CDR1 LNHDA, CDR2 SQIVND (reference sequence). The CDR3 DNA reads TGTGCCAGTAGTACCAAGGGGACTAACACCGGGGAGCTGTTTTTT. It codes for CASSTKGTNTGELFF.

The V call is TRBV3-1 (or the pseudogene TRBV3-2), the J call TRBJ1-5; D is uncertain. The CDR3 length is 14 residues. The V end lost 5 bases, the J end lost 4 bases, and 12 bases lay between the germline ends. The germline V gene has CDR1 LGHDT and CDR2 YNNKEL (reference sequence). The CDR3 DNA reads TGTGCCAGCAGCGGAGATGGCGGGAATCAGCCCCAGCATTTT. Translated: CASSGDGGNQPQHF.

The table lists this clone with a few counts. The chain combines TRBV10-3 with TRBJ1-2, with TRBD1 as a possible D gene (6 bases). Trimming removed 0 bases at V and 7 bases at J, with 12 bases between. Germline V CDR1 and CDR2: ENHRY, SYGVKD. The CDR3 runs to 14 residues. The CDR3 nucleotides read TGTGCCATCAGTGAGTCTGCAGGGGTCAGTGGCTACACCTTC. Protein sequence: CAISESAGVSGYTF.

V gene TRBV5-4 combines with J gene TRBJ1-6; the D gene is possibly TRBD1 (5 bases). Germline CDR1 and CDR2: SGHNT and YYREEE (reference sequence). The CDR3 has 14 residues. V lost 6 bases and J 8 bases, leaving 15 bases between the germline ends. CDR3 sequence reads: CASIRRGSDSPLHF. Here the CDR3 DNA reads TGTGCCAGCATCCGTCGGGGGAGTGATTCACCCCTCCACTTT.

The chain carries TRBV19 and TRBJ1-6; 8 bases are a match to TRBD1. The CDR3 extends over 13 amino acids. The germline CDR1 and CDR2 sequences are LNHDA and SQIVND (reference sequence). V shed 5 bases and J 8 bases; nucleotides not matched to a gene: 2. The CDR3 loop is CASSPTGDSPLHF. The CDR3 nucleotides are TGTGCCAGTAGTCCGACAGGGGATTCACCCCTCCACTTT.

V and J are TRBV7-2 and TRBJ2-3; the match to TRBD2 covers 13 bases. The length of the CDR3 is 17 residues. Unmatched junction bases numbered 7, after V lost 3 bases and J lost 4 bases. The germline V gene encodes CDR1 SGHTA and CDR2 FQGNSA. CDR3 sequence (DNA): TGTGCCAGCAGCTTCAGCGGGACTAGCGGGGAAGCAGATACGCAGTATTTT. It specifies CASSFSGTSGEADTQYF.

The CDR3 here is CASSQTSGGANEQYF. The CDR3 nucleotides are TGTGCCAGCAGCCAAACTAGCGGGGGGGCCAACGAGCAGTACTTC. This chain uses TRBV7-9 with TRBJ2-7; 13 bases agree with TRBD2. This CDR3 comprises 15 residues. Germline assignment: CDR1 SEHNR and CDR2 FQNEAQ (reference sequence). V was pared by 5 bases and J by 5 bases, with 6 bases of the junction left unmatched.

This clone was picked up a small number of times. V is TRBV3-1 (or the pseudogene TRBV3-2) and J is TRBJ1-6; maybe TRBD1 (6 bases). Germline V CDR1 and CDR2: LGHDT, YNNKEL (reference sequence). Deletions cut 1 base from V and 9 bases from J, with 13 bases between. This CDR3 has 15 amino acids. The CDR3 protein is CASSQGRGRVSPLHF. The CDR3 nucleotides are TGTGCCAGCAGCCAAGGGCGGGGGCGAGTTTCACCCCTCCACTTT.

This chain joins TRBV3-1 (or the pseudogene TRBV3-2) and TRBJ2-1, with 13 nucleotides matching TRBD2. V gave up 4 bases and J gave up 5 bases; unmatched junction bases: 2. Germline V CDR1 and CDR2: LGHDT, YNNKEL (reference sequence). The CDR3 runs to 15 residues. CDR3 sequence reads: CASSPTSGRNNEQFF. The CDR3 DNA reads as TGTGCCAGCAGCCCGACTAGCGGGAGGAACAATGAGCAGTTCTTC.

The V call is TRBV5-4, the J call TRBJ2-1, with 12 bases identical to TRBD1. The CDR3 covers 17 residues. The junction had 11 bases not matched to a gene; V was cut back by 4 bases and J by 6 bases. The germline CDR1 and CDR2 sequences are SGHNT and YYREEE (reference sequence). DNA of the CDR3: TGTGCCAGCAGCGCGTTCGCCGGGACAGGGGGCTTCAATGAGCAGTTCTTC. This codes for CASSAFAGTGGFNEQFF.

V usage is TRBV5-4 and J usage is TRBJ2-5; D perhaps matches TRBD2 (6 bases). The germline gives CDR1 SGHNT, CDR2 YYREEE (reference sequence). Trimming pared 0 bases from V and 2 bases from J, leaving 8 bases between. This CDR3 has 14 amino acids. In nucleotides, the CDR3 is TGTGCCAGCAGCTTGGATGGACTACAAGAGACCCAGTACTTC. Translating gives CASSLDGLQETQYF.

This chain links TRBV19 with TRBJ1-1; no firm D call. The CDR3 sequence is 12 residues long. CDR1 and CDR2 from the germline V gene are LNHDA and SQIVND (reference sequence). With 7 bases removed from V and 5 bases from J, the gap between germline ends came to 11 bases. The CDR3 nucleotides read TGTGCCAGTACCTTATTCGGTACTGAAGCTTTCTTT. This codes for CASTLFGTEAFF.

The J gene is TRBJ1-6, the V gene TRBV19, with 7 bases that match TRBD1. Germline V gene sequence: CDR1 LNHDA, CDR2 SQIVND (reference sequence). The CDR3 spans 14 residues. V lost 5 bases and J lost 6; bases outside the gene matches: 4. The DNA of the CDR3 is TGTGCCAGTAGTCTCGGGACAGCTAATTCACCCCTCCACTTT. Amino acids: CASSLGTANSPLHF.

The chain employs TRBV28 and TRBJ2-5, with TRBD2 matching 7 bases. J lost 3 bases, V lost 1 base, and 8 bases had no gene match. Germline V gene data show CDR1 as MDHEN and CDR2 as SYDVKM. This CDR3 has 16 residues. CDR3 region: CASSLLGSGFEETQYF. CDR3 sequence (DNA): TGTGCCAGCAGTTTATTAGGTAGCGGGTTTGAAGAGACCCAGTACTTC.